Listed here are 17 T cell receptor beta chains from one sample, sequenced in a study of regulatory T cells in long-lasting Graves disease. Researchers made TCR beta libraries by using iRepertoire HTBI primers and running Arm-PCR on CDR3 regions. TCRdb itself ran the multiplex PCR reads through MiXCR, one entry per CDR3 protein. The sample consists of around 430,000 distinct CDR3 sequences, about 20% of them appearing once. Documented time point: persistent/refractory GD, antithyroid drugs over 5 years with positive TRAb. Scientists built the TCR library using RNA that was extracted from PBMCs. The material was peripheral blood mononuclear cells (PBMCs), obtained when the disease was refractory, from a patient treated with antithyroid drugs. Every receptor here comes from a female donor with Graves disease.

This clonotype was found many times. The chain joins TRBV5-1 to TRBJ1-2; a possible D gene is TRBD1 (5 bases). Trimming took off 3 bases at V and 6 bases at J, with 15 bases between the two ends. This CDR3 is 14 amino acids long. Germline assignment: CDR1 SGHRS and CDR2 YFSETQ. The CDR3 DNA is TGCGCCAGCAGCTCCGGGACTGAAAGAGATGGCTACACCTTC. Protein: CASSSGTERDGYTF.

This sequence joins TRBV7-9 and TRBJ1-2; possible D gene TRBD1, 5 bases. CDR1 SEHNR and CDR2 FQNEAQ come from the germline V gene (reference sequence). The CDR3 is made up of 14 amino acids. The ends were cut back, 2 bases at V and 6 bases at J, with 13 bases in the middle. DNA for the CDR3: TGTGCCAGCAGCTTACTGGTAGGGGAGGATGGCTACACCTTC. It is translated as CASSLLVGEDGYTF. Full variable domain (remainder filled in from reference TRBV7-9 and TRBJ1-2): DTGVSQNPRHKITKRGQNVTFRCDPISEHNRLYWYRQTLGQGPEFLTYFQNEAQLEKSRLLSDRFSAERPKGSFSTLEIQRTEQGDSAMYLCASSLLVGEDGYTFGSGTRLTVV.

The rearrangement uses TRBV14 and TRBJ2-5; no definite D call. Germline values: CDR1 SGHDN, CDR2 FVKESK. V dropped 0 bases and J dropped 5 bases, with 19 bases sitting between them. This CDR3 comprises 17 residues. In nucleotides, the CDR3 is TGTGCCAGCAGCCAAGATCGGCAGCTGGTGGCGGAGGAGACCCAGTACTTC. Protein sequence: CASSQDRQLVAEETQYF. Based on the CDR3 plus reference TRBV14 and TRBJ2-5, the full variable domain is EAGVTQFPSHSVIEKGQTVTLRCDPISGHDNLYWYRRVMGKEIKFLLHFVKESKQDESGMPNNRFLAERTGGTYSTLKVQPAELEDSGVYFCASSQDRQLVAEETQYFGPGTRLLVL.

This clonotype was picked up a small number of times. Being one base from a much bigger clone, this may be a read error. The chain employs TRBV12-3 or TRBV12-4 and TRBJ1-2; tentative D call: TRBD1 (5 bases). The CDR3 length is 12 residues. This CDR3 reads CTSSTGGSGYTF. The CDR3 DNA reads as TGTACCAGCAGCACCGGGGGGAGTGGCTACACCTTC.

This clonotype occurred many times. This chain links TRBV10-3 with TRBJ2-5; 14 bases agree with TRBD2. Germline CDR1 reads ENHRY; CDR2 reads SYGVKD. CDR3 length: 18 amino acids. Trimming at V came to 2 bases and at J to 1 base, leaving 6 bases not matched to a gene. CDR3 sequence reads: CAISELGTSGGIQETQYF. The DNA of the CDR3 is TGTGCCATCAGTGAGCTCGGGACTAGCGGGGGCATCCAAGAGACCCAGTACTTC.

This clonotype was detected many times. The rearrangement links TRBV6-1 to TRBJ1-2; 7 bases line up with TRBD1. CDR1 and CDR2 from the germline V gene are MNHNS and SASEGT. The CDR3 spans 13 residues. V lost 7 bases and J lost 7; bases outside the gene matches: 9. Here the CDR3 DNA reads TGTGCCAGCATCCCGACAGGGACGGGTGGCTACACCTTC. Encoded protein: CASIPTGTGGYTF.

V is TRBV2 and J is TRBJ2-7; 7 bases are a match to TRBD2. Germline V gene sequence: CDR1 SNHLY, CDR2 FYNNEI. This CDR3 region has 14 residues. V lost 8 bases and J lost 6; bases outside the gene matches: 13. DNA for the CDR3: TGTGCCAGCTGCCGGGGGGAAGTCCCGGCCGAGCAGTACTTC. Translated, it gives CASCRGEVPAEQYF.

The rearrangement uses TRBV7-2 and TRBJ1-2; D not resolved. Germline assignment: CDR1 SGHTA and CDR2 FQGNSA. The CDR3 is 15 residues long. Trimming cost V 1 base and J 8 bases, with 17 bases left between them. CDR3 nucleotide sequence: TGTGCCAGCAGCTTAGGATTGAGGGAGTACGGGGGCTACACCTTC. Translating it yields CASSLGLREYGGYTF.

The chain carries TRBV30 and TRBJ2-7; D perhaps matches TRBD2 (6 bases). Trimming took 4 bases from V and 7 from J, leaving 17 bases between them. CDR3 length equals 13 residues. Germline V CDR1 and CDR2: GTSNPN, SVGIG (reference sequence). For the CDR3, the DNA is TGTGCCTGGACTGCAGGGCCCGGGGGAGAGCAGTACTTC. Protein: CAWTAGPGGEQYF.

In the case of this clonotype: A much larger clone lies one base from this, so it may be a read error. This chain joins TRBV12-3 or TRBV12-4 and TRBJ1-4; 10 nucleotides align to TRBD1. The CDR3 contains 14 residues. The DNA of the CDR3 is TGTGCCAGCTCAGGGGGACAGGGGAATGAAAGACTGTTTTTT. Its translation is CASSGGQGNERLFF.

The chain combines TRBV6-5 with TRBJ1-1; D call uncertain. The CDR3 sequence is 14 residues long. Trimming shortened V by 2 bases and J by 2 bases, and 9 bases separated the two germline ends. Germline V gene lookup returns CDR1 MNHEY and CDR2 SVGAGI. CDR3 amino acids: CASSYVGFNTEAFF. DNA for the CDR3: TGTGCCAGCAGTTACGTAGGGTTCAACACTGAAGCTTTCTTT.

This chain links TRBV25-1 with TRBJ2-2; tentatively, D is TRBD1 (5 bases). This CDR3 region has 16 residues. The germline V gene encodes CDR1 MGHDK and CDR2 SYGVNS. With 3 bases removed from V and 0 bases from J, the gap between germline ends came to 11 bases. In nucleotides, the CDR3 is TGTGCCAGCAGTGATTGGCCAGGGACGAACACCGGGGAGCTGTTTTTT. It translates to CASSDWPGTNTGELFF.

The chain couples TRBV20-1 to TRBJ2-6; unclear D gene. The CDR3 has 14 residues. The germline V gene has CDR1 DFQATT and CDR2 SNEGSKA (reference sequence). The V end was cut by 3 bases, the J end by 2 bases, with 8 bases between. Here the CDR3 DNA reads TGCAGTGCTAGTGTAGAAACTGGGGCCAACGTCCTGACTTTC. Translating gives CSASVETGANVLTF.

This chain connects TRBV12-3 or TRBV12-4 to TRBJ2-5; TRBD2 is a possible D gene (6 bases). The tail of the sequence fits TRBJ2-1 better, so the J call may be wrong. CDR3 size: 13 residues. The CDR3 DNA is TGTGCCAGCAGTTTCCCGGGGGACAATGAGCAGTTCTTC. It translates to CASSFPGDNEQFF.

V gene TRBV7-9 combines with J gene TRBJ2-2, with 7 positions matching TRBD1. There are 15 residues in the CDR3. V gave up 6 bases and J gave up 3 bases; unmatched junction bases: 7. The germline gives CDR1 SEHNR, CDR2 FQNEAQ (reference sequence). The CDR3, as DNA: TGTGCCAGCAGTTCCGGGACAGACTACACCGGGGAGCTGTTTTTT. Protein product: CASSSGTDYTGELFF.

The chain is built from TRBV20-1 and TRBJ2-5, with TRBD2 matching 10 bases. The CDR3 length is 15 residues. CDR1 DFQATT and CDR2 SNEGSKA come from the germline V gene (reference sequence). V was pared by 6 bases and J by 7 bases, with 14 bases of the junction left unmatched. CDR3 in DNA: TGCAGTGCGGACATGTCTAGCGGGAGCCGAGGGACCCAGTACTTC. Protein sequence: CSADMSSGSRGTQYF.

V usage is TRBV15 and J usage is TRBJ1-4, with D unresolved. Germline V CDR1 and CDR2: LNHNV, YYDKDF (reference sequence). The CDR3 is made up of 17 amino acids. V shed 1 base and J shed 4 bases, with 16 bases lying between them. CDR3 nucleotides: TGTGCCACCAGCAGAGGCCGTATAGACGAGCTTAATGAAAAACTGTTTTTT. It codes for CATSRGRIDELNEKLFF.